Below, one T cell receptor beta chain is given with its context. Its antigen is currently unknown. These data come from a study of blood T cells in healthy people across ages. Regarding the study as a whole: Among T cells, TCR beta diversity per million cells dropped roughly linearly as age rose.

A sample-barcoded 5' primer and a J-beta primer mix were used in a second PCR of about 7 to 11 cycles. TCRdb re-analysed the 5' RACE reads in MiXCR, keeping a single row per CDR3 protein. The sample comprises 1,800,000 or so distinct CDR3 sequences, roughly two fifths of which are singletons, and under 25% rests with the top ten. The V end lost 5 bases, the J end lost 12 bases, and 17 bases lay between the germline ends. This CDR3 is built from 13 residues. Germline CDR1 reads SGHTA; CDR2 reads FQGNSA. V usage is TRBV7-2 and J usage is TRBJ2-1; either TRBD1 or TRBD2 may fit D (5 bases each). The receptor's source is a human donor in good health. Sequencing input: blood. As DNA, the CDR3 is TGTGCCAGCAGCCCGGAAACGGGACGGGGGCAGTTCTTC. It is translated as CASSPETGRGQFF.